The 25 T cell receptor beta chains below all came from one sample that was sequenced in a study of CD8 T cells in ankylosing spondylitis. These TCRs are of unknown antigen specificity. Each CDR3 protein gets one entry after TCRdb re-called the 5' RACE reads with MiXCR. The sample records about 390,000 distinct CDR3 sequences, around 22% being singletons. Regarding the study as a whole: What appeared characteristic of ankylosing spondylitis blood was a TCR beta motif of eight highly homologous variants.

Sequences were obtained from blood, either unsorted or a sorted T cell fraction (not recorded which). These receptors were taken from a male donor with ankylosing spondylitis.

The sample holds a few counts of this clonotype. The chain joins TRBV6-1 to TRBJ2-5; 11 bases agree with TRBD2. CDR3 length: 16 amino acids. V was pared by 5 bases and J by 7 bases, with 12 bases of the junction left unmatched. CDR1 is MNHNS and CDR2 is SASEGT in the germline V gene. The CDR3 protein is CASSNPIAGGPGTQYF. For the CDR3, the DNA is TGTGCCAGCAGTAATCCAATAGCGGGAGGGCCCGGGACCCAGTACTTC.

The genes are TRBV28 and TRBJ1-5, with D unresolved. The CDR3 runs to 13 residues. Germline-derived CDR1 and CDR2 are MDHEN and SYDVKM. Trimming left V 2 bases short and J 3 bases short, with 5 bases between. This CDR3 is CASSLPNNQPQHF. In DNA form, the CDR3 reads TGTGCCAGCAGTTTACCCAACAATCAGCCCCAGCATTTT.

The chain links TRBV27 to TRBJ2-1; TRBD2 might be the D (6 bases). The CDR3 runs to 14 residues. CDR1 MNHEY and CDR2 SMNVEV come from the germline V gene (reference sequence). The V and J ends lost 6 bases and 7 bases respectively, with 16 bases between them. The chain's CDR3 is CASSTLGRENEQFF. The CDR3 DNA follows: TGTGCCAGCAGCACTCTAGGGCGGGAAAATGAGCAGTTCTTC.

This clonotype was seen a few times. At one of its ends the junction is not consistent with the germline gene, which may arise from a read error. The CDR3 sequence is CASSYSRRPHHETQYF. The DNA for the CDR3 is TGTGCCAGCAGTTACTCGAGACGGCCACACCACGAGACCCAGTACTTC. This chain joins TRBV6-5 and TRBJ2-5, with no clear D. This CDR3 is built from 16 residues. Germline-derived CDR1 and CDR2 are MNHEY and SVGAGI.

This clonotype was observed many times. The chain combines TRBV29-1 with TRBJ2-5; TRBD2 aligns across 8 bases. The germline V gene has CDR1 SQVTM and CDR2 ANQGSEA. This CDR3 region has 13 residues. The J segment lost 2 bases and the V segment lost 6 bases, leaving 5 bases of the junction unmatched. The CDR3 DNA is TGCAGCGTCCCATTAGCGGGACAAGAGACCCAGTACTTC. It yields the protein CSVPLAGQETQYF.

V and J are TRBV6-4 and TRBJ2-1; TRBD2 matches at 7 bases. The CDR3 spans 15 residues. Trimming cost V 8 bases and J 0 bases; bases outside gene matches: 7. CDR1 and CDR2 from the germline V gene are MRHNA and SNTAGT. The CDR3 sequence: CASASTSDSYNEQFF. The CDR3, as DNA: TGTGCCAGCGCGAGTACTAGCGACTCCTACAATGAGCAGTTCTTC.

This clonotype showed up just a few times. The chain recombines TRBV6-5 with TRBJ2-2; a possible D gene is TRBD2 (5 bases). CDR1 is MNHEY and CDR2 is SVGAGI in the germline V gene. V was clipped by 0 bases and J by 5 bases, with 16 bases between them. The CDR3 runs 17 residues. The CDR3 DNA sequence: TGTGCCAGCAGTTACTCGGGAGTGGACTGGGGAACCGGGGAGCTGTTTTTT. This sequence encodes CASSYSGVDWGTGELFF.

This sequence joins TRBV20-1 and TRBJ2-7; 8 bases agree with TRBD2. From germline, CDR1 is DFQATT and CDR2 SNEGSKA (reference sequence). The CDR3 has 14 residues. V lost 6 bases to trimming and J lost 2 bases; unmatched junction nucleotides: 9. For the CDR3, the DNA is TGCAGTGCCCATAGCGGGACTAGGGCCTACGAGCAGTACTTC. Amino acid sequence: CSAHSGTRAYEQYF.

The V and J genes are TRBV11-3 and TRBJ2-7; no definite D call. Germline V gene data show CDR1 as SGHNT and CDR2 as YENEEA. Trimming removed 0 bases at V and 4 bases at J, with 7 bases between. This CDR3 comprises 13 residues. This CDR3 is CASSLERVYEQYF. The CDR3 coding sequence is TGTGCCAGCAGCTTAGAGCGTGTATACGAGCAGTACTTC.

CDR3 protein: CAWSVAGSGGYTF. CDR3 nucleotides: TGTGCCTGGAGTGTCGCAGGCTCAGGTGGCTACACCTTC. This chain uses TRBV30 with TRBJ1-2; D gene ambiguous. V was clipped by 0 bases and J by 7 bases, with 12 bases between them. Per the germline V gene, CDR1 is GTSNPN and CDR2 is SVGIG (reference sequence). The CDR3 extends over 13 amino acids.

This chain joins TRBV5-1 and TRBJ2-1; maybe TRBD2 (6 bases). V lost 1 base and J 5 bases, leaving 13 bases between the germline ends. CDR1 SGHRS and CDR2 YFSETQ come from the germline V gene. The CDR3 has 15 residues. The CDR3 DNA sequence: TGCGCCAGCAGCTTGTTCCGGGAGTGGGACAATGAGCAGTTCTTC. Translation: CASSLFREWDNEQFF.

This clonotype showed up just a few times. DNA for the CDR3: TGTGCCATCAGCCAGACAGTGAATGAGCAGTTCTTC. Translating it yields CAISQTVNEQFF. This chain connects TRBV10-3 to TRBJ2-1; D possibly corresponds to TRBD1 (5 bases). Trimming took off 6 bases at V and 7 bases at J, with 10 bases between the two ends. Germline CDR1 and CDR2: ENHRY and SYGVKD. CDR3 length equals 12 residues.

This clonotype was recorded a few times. The CDR3 is CASSYDREETYGYTF. CDR3 DNA sequence: TGTGCCAGCAGTTACGACAGGGAAGAAACCTATGGCTACACCTTC. This rearrangement joins TRBV6-5 to TRBJ1-2; 7 positions match TRBD1. The trim removed 2 bases at V and 4 bases at J, leaving 7 bases unmatched. There are 15 residues in the CDR3. Germline CDR1 is MNHEY and CDR2 is SVGAGI.

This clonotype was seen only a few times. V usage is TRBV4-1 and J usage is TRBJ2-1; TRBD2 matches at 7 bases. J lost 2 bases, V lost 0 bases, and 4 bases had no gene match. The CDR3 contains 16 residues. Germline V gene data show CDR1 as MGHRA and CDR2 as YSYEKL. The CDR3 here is CASSQDREGPYNEQFF. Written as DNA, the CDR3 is TGCGCCAGCAGCCAAGATAGGGAGGGCCCCTACAATGAGCAGTTCTTC.

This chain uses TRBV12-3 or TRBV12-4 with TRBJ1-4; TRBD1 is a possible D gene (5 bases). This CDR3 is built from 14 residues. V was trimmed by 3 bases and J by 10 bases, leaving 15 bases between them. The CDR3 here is CASSFRQPKGKLFF. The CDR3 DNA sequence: TGTGCCAGCAGTTTCCGACAGCCCAAAGGAAAACTGTTTTTT.

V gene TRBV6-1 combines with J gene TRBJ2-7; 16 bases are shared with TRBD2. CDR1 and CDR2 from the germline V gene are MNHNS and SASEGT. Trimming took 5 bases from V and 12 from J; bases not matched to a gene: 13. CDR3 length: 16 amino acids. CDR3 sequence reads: CASSLGLAGGPTLLYF. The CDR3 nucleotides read TGTGCCAGCAGTCTGGGACTAGCGGGAGGGCCCACTCTGCTGTACTTC.

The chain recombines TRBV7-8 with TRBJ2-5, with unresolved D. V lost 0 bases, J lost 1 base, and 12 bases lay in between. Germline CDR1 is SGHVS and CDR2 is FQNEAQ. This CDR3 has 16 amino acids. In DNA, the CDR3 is TGTGCCAGCAGCTTAGCGATCGGTGGCAGCCAAGAGACCCAGTACTTC. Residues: CASSLAIGGSQETQYF.

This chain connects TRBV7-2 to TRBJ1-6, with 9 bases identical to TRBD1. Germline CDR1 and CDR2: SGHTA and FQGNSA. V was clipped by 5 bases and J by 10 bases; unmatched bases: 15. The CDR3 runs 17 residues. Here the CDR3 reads CASSRTGAPSSGSPLHF. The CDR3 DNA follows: TGTGCCAGCAGCAGGACAGGGGCGCCTTCTTCGGGCTCACCCCTCCACTTT.

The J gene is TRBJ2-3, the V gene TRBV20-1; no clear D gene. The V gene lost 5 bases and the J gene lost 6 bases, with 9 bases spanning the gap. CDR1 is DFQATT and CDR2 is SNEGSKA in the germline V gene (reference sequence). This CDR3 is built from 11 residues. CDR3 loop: CSAGFGDTQYF. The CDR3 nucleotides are TGCAGTGCTGGATTTGGGGATACGCAGTATTTT.

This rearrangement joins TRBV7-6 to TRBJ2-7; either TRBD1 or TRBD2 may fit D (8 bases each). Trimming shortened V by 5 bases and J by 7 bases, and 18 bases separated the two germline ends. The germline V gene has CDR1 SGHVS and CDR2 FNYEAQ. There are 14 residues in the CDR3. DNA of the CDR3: TGTGCCAGCAGCCAGGGGGCGGGAGGTTCGGAGCAGTACTTC. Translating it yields CASSQGAGGSEQYF. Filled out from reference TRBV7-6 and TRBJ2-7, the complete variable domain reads GAGVSQSPRYKVTKRGQDVALRCDPISGHVSLYWYRQALGQGPEFLTYFNYEAQQDKSGLPNDRFSAERPEGSISTLTIQRTEQRDSAMYRCASSQGAGGSEQYFGPGTRLTVT.

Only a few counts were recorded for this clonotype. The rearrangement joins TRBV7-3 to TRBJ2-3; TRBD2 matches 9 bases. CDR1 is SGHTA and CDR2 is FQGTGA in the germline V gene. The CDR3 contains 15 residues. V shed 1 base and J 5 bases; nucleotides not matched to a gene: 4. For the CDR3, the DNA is TGTGCCAGCAGCTTAAGCGGGAGGGATGGAGATACGCAGTATTTT. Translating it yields CASSLSGRDGDTQYF.

CDR3 sequence reads: CSAPLAESSYEQYF. The CDR3 bases are TGCAGTGCTCCGCTAGCGGAGAGCTCCTACGAGCAGTACTTC. V usage is TRBV20-1 and J usage is TRBJ2-7; 7 bases map to TRBD2. Germline values: CDR1 DFQATT, CDR2 SNEGSKA (reference sequence). The CDR3 consists of 14 residues. The V gene end was trimmed by 5 bases and the J gene end by 0 bases; junction bases not matched to a gene: 7.

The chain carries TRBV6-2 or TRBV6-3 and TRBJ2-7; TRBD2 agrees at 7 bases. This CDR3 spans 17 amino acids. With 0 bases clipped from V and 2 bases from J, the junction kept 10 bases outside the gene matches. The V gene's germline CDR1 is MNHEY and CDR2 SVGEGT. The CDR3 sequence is CASSYSGFLADTYEQYF. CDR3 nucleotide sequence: TGTGCCAGCAGTTACTCCGGGTTTCTAGCGGATACCTACGAGCAGTACTTC.

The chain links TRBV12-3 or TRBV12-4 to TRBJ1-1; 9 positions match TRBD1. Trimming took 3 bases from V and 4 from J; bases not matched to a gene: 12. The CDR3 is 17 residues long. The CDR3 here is CASSLLVGTGSGTEAFF. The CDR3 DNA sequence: TGTGCCAGCAGTTTGCTTGTTGGGACAGGGTCGGGCACTGAAGCTTTCTTT.

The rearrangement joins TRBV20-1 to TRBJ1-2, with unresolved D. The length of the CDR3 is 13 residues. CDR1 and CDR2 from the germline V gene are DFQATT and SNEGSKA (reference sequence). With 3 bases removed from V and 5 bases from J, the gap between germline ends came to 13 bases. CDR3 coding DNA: TGCAGTGCTAGCGCCCTTCCGCTATATGGCTACACCTTC. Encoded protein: CSASALPLYGYTF.